Following are 4 T cell receptor beta chains from one sample sequenced in a study of T cells in localized non-small cell lung cancer (dated by TCRdb to the early 2020s). The library was produced with the immunoSEQ multiplex PCR assay. TCRdb obtained this table from immuneACCESS and retained in-frame rearrangements with V and J assigned. These tables miss some clones; where compared with another copy, unresolved V genes account for less than half of the shortfall, and the remainder is unexplained. For this sample the table gives 2,000 to 2,500 clones, of which about a fifth were detected only once. About 15% of the sample goes to the ten largest clones. The sample was normal lung tissue next to the tumor, taken before any cancer treatment. The receptors were gathered from a man aged 40-75 years with stage I squamous cell lung carcinoma.

The rearrangement uses TRBV30 and TRBJ1-5; no definite D call. Germline lookup yields CDR1 GTSNPN and CDR2 SVGIG (reference sequence). The CDR3 is 16 amino acids. Between the trimmed V and J ends, which lost 0 bases and 0 bases, there was a span of 12 bases. The CDR3 coding sequence is TGTGCCTGGAGTGTAACACAGCTAAATAGCAATCAGCCCCAGCATTTT. Protein sequence: CAWSVTQLNSNQPQHF.

V and J are TRBV28 and TRBJ1-5, with a tentative D call TRBD1 (5 bases). CDR3 size: 15 residues. Trimming left V 6 bases short and J 3 bases short, with 15 bases between. Germline assignment: CDR1 MDHEN and CDR2 SYDVKM. CDR3 in DNA: TGTGCCAGCAGAAATCCACGACAGAACAATCAGCCCCAGCATTTT. Translated, it gives CASRNPRQNNQPQHF.

The table lists this clone with a few counts. The genes are TRBV11-3 and TRBJ2-6; D gene unclear. There are 15 residues in the CDR3. The germline V and J ends were trimmed by 5 bases and 4 bases, with 12 bases remaining between them. Germline CDR1 and CDR2: SGHNT and YENEEA. The CDR3 DNA is TGTGCCAGCAGCCAAATAACCCCCGGGGCCAACGTCCTGACTTTC. Its translation is CASSQITPGANVLTF.

The rearrangement uses TRBV19 and TRBJ1-4; no firm D call. V was cut by 3 bases and J by 0 bases, with 14 bases left in between. From germline, CDR1 is LNHDA and CDR2 SQIVND (reference sequence). The CDR3 loop spans 17 amino acids. The CDR3 reads CASSIQPQSSTNEKLFF. The DNA of the CDR3 is TGTGCCAGTAGTATCCAGCCTCAGTCCTCAACTAATGAAAAACTGTTTTTT.